The next 28 T cell receptor beta chains were all read from a single sample in a study of PD-L1 blockade in urothelial cancer. Data came from immunoSEQ multiplex PCR; TCRdb stores just in-frame clones and leaves some out. The sample has around 100,000 clones; roughly 88% are singletons. The material sequenced was PBMCs, taken around atezolizumab (anti-PD-L1) treatment. Every receptor here comes from a man aged 45-65 years with urothelial cancer.

The count of this clone is one. This chain connects TRBV11-2 to TRBJ2-1, with TRBD2 identical over 8 bases. Trimming took 3 bases from V and 8 from J; bases not matched to a gene: 9. CDR1 is SGHAT and CDR2 is FQNNGV in the germline V gene. The CDR3 has 15 residues. DNA of the CDR3: TGTGCCAGCAGCTTGAACGGGAGGGCCTTCGATGAGCAGTTCTTC. It specifies CASSLNGRAFDEQFF. Together with reference TRBV11-2 and TRBJ2-1, the CDR3 gives the full variable domain: EAGVAQSPRYKIIEKRQSVAFWCNPISGHATLYWYQQILGQGPKLLIQFQNNGVVDDSQLPKDRFSAERLKGVDSTLKIQPAKLEDSAVYLCASSLNGRAFDEQFFGPGTRLTVL.

The rearrangement uses TRBV28 and TRBJ2-7, with D perhaps TRBD2 (7 bases). In germline, CDR1 is MDHEN, CDR2 SYDVKM. The CDR3 contains 15 residues. V lost 5 bases and J 2 bases, leaving 16 bases between the germline ends. The CDR3: CASSGGGHRAYEQYF. The DNA of the CDR3 is TGTGCCAGCAGTGGGGGGGGCCATAGGGCCTACGAGCAGTACTTC.

The gene calls are TRBV4-2 and TRBJ2-1, with a possible D match to TRBD1 (6 bases). The CDR3 is 14 residues long. V was clipped by 1 base and J by 4 bases, with 8 bases between them. Per the germline V gene, CDR1 is LGHNA and CDR2 is YNFKEQ. Written as DNA, the CDR3 is TGTGCCAGCAGCCAAGGAACAGGGTACAATGAGCAGTTCTTC. It translates to CASSQGTGYNEQFF.

The rearrangement joins TRBV28 to TRBJ2-7, with TRBD2 identical over 7 bases. CDR3 length equals 14 residues. V was pared by 7 bases and J by 4 bases, with 10 bases of the junction left unmatched. Germline CDR1 is MDHEN and CDR2 is SYDVKM. The DNA for the CDR3 is TGTGCCAGCACCGTCGGCGGGACTATTTACGAGCAGTACTTC. Its protein product is CASTVGGTIYEQYF.

The chain uses TRBV19 and TRBJ2-1; 11 nucleotides line up with TRBD2. The CDR3 totals 15 residues. The germline V gene encodes CDR1 LNHDA and CDR2 SQIVND (reference sequence). The V and J ends lost 6 bases and 9 bases, in that order; junction bases with no gene match: 10. CDR3 loop: CASRKTSGSVSEQFF. CDR3 DNA: TGTGCCAGTAGAAAAACTAGCGGGAGCGTTAGTGAGCAGTTCTTC.

This rearrangement joins TRBV14 to TRBJ2-3, with 9 bases matching TRBD2. CDR1 is SGHDN and CDR2 is FVKESK in the germline V gene. V gave up 3 bases and J gave up 2 bases; unmatched junction bases: 6. The CDR3 length is 16 residues. DNA of the CDR3: TGTGCCAGCAGCCAGCTAGCGGGGATAATCACAGATACGCAGTATTTT. Protein: CASSQLAGIITDTQYF. Based on the CDR3 plus reference TRBV14 and TRBJ2-3, the full variable domain is EAGVTQFPSHSVIEKGQTVTLRCDPISGHDNLYWYRRVMGKEIKFLLHFVKESKQDESGMPNNRFLAERTGGTYSTLKVQPAELEDSGVYFCASSQLAGIITDTQYFGPGTRLTVL.

This rearrangement joins TRBV27 to TRBJ2-3; D not certain. V gave up 3 bases and J gave up 3 bases, with 13 bases separating them. From germline, CDR1 is MNHEY and CDR2 SMNVEV (reference sequence). CDR3 length: 15 residues. As DNA, the CDR3 is TGTGCCAGCAGTTTGCGGCCTGGATTTACAGATACGCAGTATTTT. It specifies CASSLRPGFTDTQYF.

This chain joins TRBV6-6 and TRBJ1-4; D is possibly TRBD1 (6 bases). Looked up from germline, CDR1 is MNHNY and CDR2 is SVGAGI (reference sequence). This CDR3 region has 14 residues. Trimming stripped 11 bases from V and 6 bases from J, with 19 bases between. For the CDR3, the DNA is TGTGCCGGATCTCGGGGGGCTCAGCATGAAAAACTGTTTTTT. Its protein is CAGSRGAQHEKLFF.

The chain couples TRBV19 to TRBJ2-7, with TRBD2 matching 7 bases. V was pared by 5 bases and J by 2 bases, with 3 bases of the junction left unmatched. Germline values: CDR1 LNHDA, CDR2 SQIVND (reference sequence). CDR3 size: 13 residues. The DNA for the CDR3 is TGTGCCAGTAGTGATCTAGCGGCCTACGAGCAGTACTTC. It encodes CASSDLAAYEQYF. Drawing the rest from reference TRBV19 and TRBJ2-7, the complete variable domain is DGGITQSPKYLFRKEGQNVTLSCEQNLNHDAMYWYRQDPGQGLRLIYYSQIVNDFQKGDIAEGYSVSREKKESFPLTVTSAQKNPTAFYLCASSDLAAYEQYFGPGTRLTVT.

This clone has a single count. The chain couples TRBV7-8 to TRBJ2-7; 11 bases are shared with TRBD2. J gave up 4 bases and V 0 bases, and 5 bases lay outside the gene matches. The CDR3 covers 16 residues. The germline V gene encodes CDR1 SGHVS and CDR2 FQNEAQ. The CDR3 protein is CASSLAEASGRYEQYF. CDR3 nucleotides: TGTGCCAGCAGCTTAGCGGAGGCTAGCGGGAGGTACGAGCAGTACTTC.

V usage is TRBV6-5 and J usage is TRBJ1-5, with unresolved D. This CDR3 comprises 15 residues. The germline gives CDR1 MNHEY, CDR2 SVGAGI. Trimming cost V 2 bases and J 1 base, with 9 bases left between them. This chain's CDR3 is CASSYARGSNQPQHF. The DNA for the CDR3 is TGTGCCAGCAGTTACGCGAGAGGGAGCAATCAGCCCCAGCATTTT.

The genes are TRBV30 and TRBJ2-7; maybe TRBD1 (5 bases). Germline V lookup: CDR1 GTSNPN, CDR2 SVGIG (reference sequence). The CDR3 is 12 residues long. Trimming removed 5 bases from V and 2 bases from J, with 10 bases in between. CDR3 coding DNA: TGTGCCTGGGACCCAGGGACCTACGAGCAGTACTTC. It encodes CAWDPGTYEQYF.

V gene TRBV7-8 combines with J gene TRBJ1-4; a weak D match, TRBD1 (6 bases). V was trimmed by 1 base and J by 0 bases, leaving 15 bases between them. The CDR3 sequence is 18 residues long. Germline-derived CDR1 and CDR2 are SGHVS and FQNEAQ. The CDR3 DNA sequence: TGTGCCAGCAGCTTAGTCGCAGGGGCGTATACAACTAATGAAAAACTGTTTTTT. This translates into CASSLVAGAYTTNEKLFF.

This chain connects TRBV7-8 to TRBJ1-2; 11 nucleotides line up with TRBD1. The CDR3 length is 14 residues. Germline-derived CDR1 and CDR2 are SGHVS and FQNEAQ. Unmatched junction bases numbered 1, after V lost 4 bases and J lost 3 bases. CDR3 loop: CASSWGQGDYGYTF. In DNA, the CDR3 is TGTGCCAGCAGCTGGGGACAGGGGGACTATGGCTACACCTTC.

The V gene is TRBV29-1, the J gene TRBJ1-5, with TRBD1 as a possible D gene (5 bases). The length of the CDR3 is 13 residues. V was clipped by 6 bases and J by 5 bases, with 14 bases between them. Germline V gene data show CDR1 as SQVTM and CDR2 as ANQGSEA. CDR3 coding DNA: TGCAGCGTAACTACAGGTGGCCATCAGCCCCAGCATTTT. Its translation: CSVTTGGHQPQHF.

CDR3 sequence: CASSVGQGAVYEQYF. CDR3 bases: TGTGCCAGTAGTGTAGGACAGGGGGCGGTCTACGAGCAGTACTTC. The rearrangement uses TRBV19 and TRBJ2-7; 11 bases agree with TRBD1. Per the germline V gene, CDR1 is LNHDA and CDR2 is SQIVND (reference sequence). The V gene end was trimmed by 5 bases and the J gene end by 3 bases; junction bases not matched to a gene: 6. The CDR3 has 15 amino acids. The full variable domain, rest sourced from reference TRBV19 and TRBJ2-7, is DGGITQSPKYLFRKEGQNVTLSCEQNLNHDAMYWYRQDPGQGLRLIYYSQIVNDFQKGDIAEGYSVSREKKESFPLTVTSAQKNPTAFYLCASSVGQGAVYEQYFGPGTRLTVT.

This chain connects TRBV28 to TRBJ2-3; 8 bases agree with TRBD2. Germline CDR1 and CDR2: MDHEN and SYDVKM. The CDR3 spans 17 residues. V dropped 6 bases and J dropped 2; count of bases not matched to a gene: 13. CDR3 loop: CASSQRLLAGLTDTQYF. CDR3 sequence (DNA): TGTGCCAGCAGCCAAAGGCTATTAGCGGGGCTCACAGATACGCAGTATTTT.

This chain joins TRBV19 and TRBJ1-6; D not resolved. CDR1 is LNHDA, CDR2 SQIVND, per germline (reference sequence). This CDR3 has 15 residues. Trimming cost V 1 base and J 4 bases, with 8 bases left between them. The CDR3 DNA follows: TGTGCCAGTAGTATAGGAGCGGGTTATAATTCACCCCTCCACTTT. Translation: CASSIGAGYNSPLHF.

The V call is TRBV2, the J call TRBJ2-2, with D maybe TRBD1 (5 bases). Germline V gene sequence: CDR1 SNHLY, CDR2 FYNNEI. The germline V and J ends were trimmed by 5 bases and 8 bases, with 15 bases remaining between them. This CDR3 spans 14 amino acids. CDR3 residues: CASSYSQGAGELFF. The CDR3 DNA sequence: TGTGCCAGCAGTTACTCCCAGGGTGCGGGGGAGCTGTTTTTT.

In this sample, this clone turned up once. The V and J genes are TRBV6-6 and TRBJ1-1, with a possible D match to TRBD1 (5 bases). Germline CDR1 is MNHNY and CDR2 is SVGAGI (reference sequence). This CDR3 region has 15 residues. V was cut by 7 bases and J by 1 base, with 16 bases left in between. Here the CDR3 DNA reads TGTGCCAGCACCCCGCGCGGGGGGACGAACACTGAAGCTTTCTTT. Its protein product is CASTPRGGTNTEAFF.

The rearrangement links TRBV12-5 to TRBJ2-3; a possible D gene is TRBD2 (6 bases). Germline V CDR1 and CDR2: LGHNT, FRNRAP. Trimming took off 7 bases at V and 3 bases at J, with 14 bases between the two ends. The CDR3 is 14 amino acids. The CDR3 here is CASALRESTDTQYF. The CDR3 bases are TGTGCTAGTGCTCTACGGGAGAGTACAGATACGCAGTATTTT. Drawing the rest from reference TRBV12-5 and TRBJ2-3, the complete variable domain is DARVTQTPRHKVTEMGQEVTMRCQPILGHNTVFWYRQTMMQGLELLAYFRNRAPLDDSGMPKDRFSAEMPDATLATLKIQPSEPRDSAVYFCASALRESTDTQYFGPGTRLTVL.

The table lists this clone with a count of one. This chain links TRBV6-1 with TRBJ2-3, with D possibly matching TRBD1 (8 bases). The CDR3 has 18 amino acids. Looked up from germline, CDR1 is MNHNS and CDR2 is SASEGT. Trimming took off 4 bases at V and 2 bases at J, with 22 bases between the two ends. CDR3 DNA: TGTGCCAGCAGTGCACGGGGGGCGGGTCAGGGGGCCACAGATACGCAGTATTTT. Protein product: CASSARGAGQGATDTQYF.

The chain employs TRBV5-1 and TRBJ2-5; TRBD2 matches 12 bases. Per germline, CDR1 SGHRS and CDR2 YFSETQ. The CDR3 spans 16 residues. Trimming cost V 4 bases and J 4 bases; bases outside gene matches: 8. The CDR3 protein is CASSPTSGSWSETQYF. The CDR3, as DNA: TGCGCCAGCAGCCCGACTAGCGGGAGTTGGTCAGAGACCCAGTACTTC.

The genes are TRBV5-1 and TRBJ2-4; D might be TRBD1 (5 bases). Trimming removed 0 bases from V and 4 bases from J, with 11 bases in between. The CDR3 has 15 residues. Germline V gives CDR1 SGHRS, CDR2 YFSETQ. CDR3 sequence (DNA): TGCGCCAGCAGCTTGGTCGCAGGGTTAAAAAACATTCAGTACTTC. Translation gives CASSLVAGLKNIQYF.

V is TRBV5-1 and J is TRBJ1-5, with 9 bases identical to TRBD1. This CDR3 is built from 16 residues. CDR1 and CDR2 (germline): SGHRS, YFSETQ. V lost 0 bases to trimming and J lost 2 bases; unmatched junction nucleotides: 3. The CDR3 protein is CASSLGDRGGNQPQHF. The CDR3 region has the DNA TGCGCCAGCAGCTTGGGTGACAGGGGGGGCAATCAGCCCCAGCATTTT.

This clone was counted once. The chain links TRBV27 to TRBJ2-2; possible D gene TRBD2, 6 bases. CDR3 size: 13 residues. The V end lost 7 bases, the J end lost 6 bases, and 12 bases lay between the germline ends. Germline loops: CDR1 MNHEY, CDR2 SMNVEV (reference sequence). The CDR3 DNA sequence: TGTGCCAGCAAAAAGGGACTTGCCGGGGAGCTGTTTTTT. The encoded protein is CASKKGLAGELFF.

In this sample, this clone turned up once. CDR3 in amino acids: CASSLGQGYGGYTF. The CDR3 DNA reads TGTGCCAGCAGTCTAGGACAGGGTTACGGTGGCTACACCTTC. The chain combines TRBV27 with TRBJ1-2; TRBD1 matches at 8 bases. CDR3 length: 14 amino acids. V was clipped by 5 bases and J by 7 bases; unmatched bases: 9. Germline loops: CDR1 MNHEY, CDR2 SMNVEV (reference sequence).

This clone occurred many times. The chain links TRBV21-1 to TRBJ2-7; the D call TRBD1 from the table was never checked on the DNA. TRBV21-1 is tagged as a pseudogene. This CDR3 contains 19 residues. For the CDR3, the DNA is TGTGCCAGCAGCAACCCCTTGGCGCTAGGACAGGGGGCTTCCTACGAGCAGTACTTC. Translating it yields CASSNPLALGQGASYEQYF.